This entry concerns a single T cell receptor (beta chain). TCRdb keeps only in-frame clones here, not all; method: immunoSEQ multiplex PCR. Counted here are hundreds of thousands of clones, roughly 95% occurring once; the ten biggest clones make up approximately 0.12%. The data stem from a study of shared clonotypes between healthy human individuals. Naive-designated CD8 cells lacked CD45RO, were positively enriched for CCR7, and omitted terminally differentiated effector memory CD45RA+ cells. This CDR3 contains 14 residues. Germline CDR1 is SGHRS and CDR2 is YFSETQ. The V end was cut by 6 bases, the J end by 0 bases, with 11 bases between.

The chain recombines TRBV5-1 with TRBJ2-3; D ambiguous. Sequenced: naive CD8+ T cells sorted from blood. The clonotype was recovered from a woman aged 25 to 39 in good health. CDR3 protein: CASMRFSSTDTQYF. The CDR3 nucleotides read TGCGCCAGCATGAGATTCTCTAGCACAGATACGCAGTATTTT.